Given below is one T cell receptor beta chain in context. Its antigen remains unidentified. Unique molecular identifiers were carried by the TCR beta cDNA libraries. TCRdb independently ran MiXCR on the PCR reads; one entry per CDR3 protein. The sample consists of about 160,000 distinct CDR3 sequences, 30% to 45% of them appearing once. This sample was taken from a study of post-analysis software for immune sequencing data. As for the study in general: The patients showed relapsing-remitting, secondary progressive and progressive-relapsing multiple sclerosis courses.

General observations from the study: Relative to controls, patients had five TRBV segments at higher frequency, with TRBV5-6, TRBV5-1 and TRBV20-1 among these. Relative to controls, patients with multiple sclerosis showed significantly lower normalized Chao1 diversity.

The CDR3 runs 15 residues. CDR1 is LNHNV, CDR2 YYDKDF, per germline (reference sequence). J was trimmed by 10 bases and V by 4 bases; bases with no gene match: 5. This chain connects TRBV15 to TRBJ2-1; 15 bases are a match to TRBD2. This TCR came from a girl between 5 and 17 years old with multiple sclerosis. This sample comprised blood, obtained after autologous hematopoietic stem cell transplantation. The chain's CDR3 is CATSTGLAGGHEQFF. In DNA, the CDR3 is TGTGCCACCAGCACCGGACTAGCGGGAGGGCACGAGCAGTTCTTC.